This T cell receptor beta chain was sequenced in a study of blood T cell repertoires in COVID-19. Overall study: COVID-19 samples, acute and convalescent, were from the United States, Italy and Spain. Nucleic acid was either cDNA or gDNA, and it came from T cells, B-cell-depleted T cells, or PBMCs.

V was trimmed by 7 bases and J by 15 bases, leaving 22 bases between them. Germline CDR1 is MNHEY and CDR2 is SMNVEV (reference sequence). CDR3 length equals 13 residues. TCRdb's table, derived via immunoSEQ multiplex PCR, lists solely in-frame clones and lacks some. The table includes 25,000 to 30,000 clones, about 80% detected once. The origin of this receptor is a man in his 70s with acute or convalescent COVID-19. Sequenced material: peripheral blood. The chain is built from TRBV27 and TRBJ2-1; tentatively, D is TRBD1 (6 bases). CDR3 sequence: CASKLLQGHSLFF. The CDR3, as DNA: TGTGCCAGCAAACTCCTTCAGGGACATTCCCTGTTCTTC.